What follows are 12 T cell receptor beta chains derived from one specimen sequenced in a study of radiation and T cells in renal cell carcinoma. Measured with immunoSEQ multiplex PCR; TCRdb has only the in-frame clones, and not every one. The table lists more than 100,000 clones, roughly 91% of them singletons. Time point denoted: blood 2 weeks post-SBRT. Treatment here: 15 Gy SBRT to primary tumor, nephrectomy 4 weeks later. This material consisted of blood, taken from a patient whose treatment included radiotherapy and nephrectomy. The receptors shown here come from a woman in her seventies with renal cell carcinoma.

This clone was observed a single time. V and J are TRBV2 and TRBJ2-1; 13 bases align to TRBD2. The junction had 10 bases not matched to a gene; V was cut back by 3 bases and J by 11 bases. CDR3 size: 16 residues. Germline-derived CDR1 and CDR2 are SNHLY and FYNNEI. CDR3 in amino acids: CASSDSTSGGAIKQFF. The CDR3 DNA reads TGTGCCAGCAGTGATTCCACTAGCGGGGGGGCCATTAAGCAGTTCTTC. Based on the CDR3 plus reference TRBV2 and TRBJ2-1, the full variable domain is EPEVTQTPSHQVTQMGQEVILRCVPISNHLYFYWYRQILGQKVEFLVSFYNNEISEKSEIFDDQFSVERPDGSNFTLKIRSTKLEDSAMYFCASSDSTSGGAIKQFFGPGTRLTVL.

The CDR3: CASSLEGGRRVNSPLHF. DNA for the CDR3: TGTGCCAGCAGCTTGGAGGGGGGCCGGCGGGTTAATTCACCCCTCCACTTT. The chain uses TRBV5-4 and TRBJ1-6; TRBD1 is a possible D gene (6 bases). The ends were cut back, 0 bases at V and 6 bases at J, with 16 bases in the middle. This CDR3 has 17 amino acids. Germline CDR1 SGHNT, CDR2 YYREEE (reference sequence).

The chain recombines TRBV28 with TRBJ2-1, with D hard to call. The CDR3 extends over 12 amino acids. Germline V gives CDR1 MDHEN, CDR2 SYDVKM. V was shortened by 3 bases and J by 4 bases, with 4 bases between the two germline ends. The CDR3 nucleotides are TGTGCCAGCAGTTTTGGGTACAATGAGCAGTTCTTC. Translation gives CASSFGYNEQFF.

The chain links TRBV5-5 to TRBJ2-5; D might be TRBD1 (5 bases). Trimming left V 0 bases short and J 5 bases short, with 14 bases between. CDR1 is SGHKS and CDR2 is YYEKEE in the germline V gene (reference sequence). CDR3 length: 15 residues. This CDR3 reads CASSLEGREQETQYF. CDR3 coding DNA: TGTGCCAGCAGCTTGGAGGGCAGGGAACAGGAGACCCAGTACTTC.

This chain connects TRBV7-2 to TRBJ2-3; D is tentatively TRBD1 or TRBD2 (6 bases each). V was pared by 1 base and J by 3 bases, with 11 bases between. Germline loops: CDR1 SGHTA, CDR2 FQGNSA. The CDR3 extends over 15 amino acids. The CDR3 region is CASSLVGGRTDTQYF. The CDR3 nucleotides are TGTGCCAGCAGCTTAGTCGGGGGCAGGACAGATACGCAGTATTTT. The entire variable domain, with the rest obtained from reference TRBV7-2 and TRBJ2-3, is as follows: GAGVSQSPSNKVTEKGKDVELRCDPISGHTALYWYRQSLGQGLEFLIYFQGNSAPDKSGLPSDRFSAERTGGSVSTLTIQRTQQEDSAVYLCASSLVGGRTDTQYFGPGTRLTVL.

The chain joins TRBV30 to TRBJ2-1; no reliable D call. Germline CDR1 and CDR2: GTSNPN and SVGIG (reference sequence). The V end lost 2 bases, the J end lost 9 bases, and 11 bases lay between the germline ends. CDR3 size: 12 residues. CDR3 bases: TGTGCCTGGAGTTCCCGGCCTGGTGAGCAGTTCTTC. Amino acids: CAWSSRPGEQFF.

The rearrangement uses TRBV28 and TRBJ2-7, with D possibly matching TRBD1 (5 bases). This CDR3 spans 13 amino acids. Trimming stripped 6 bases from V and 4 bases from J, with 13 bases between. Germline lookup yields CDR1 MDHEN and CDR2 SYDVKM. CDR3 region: CASRSAREYEQYF. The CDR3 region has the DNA TGTGCCAGCAGGTCAGCCAGGGAATACGAGCAGTACTTC.

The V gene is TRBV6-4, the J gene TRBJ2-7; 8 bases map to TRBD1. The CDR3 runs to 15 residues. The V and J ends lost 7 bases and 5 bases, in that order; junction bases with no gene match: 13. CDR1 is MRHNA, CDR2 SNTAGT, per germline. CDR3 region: CASIRGQGTFDEQYF. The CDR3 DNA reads TGTGCCAGCATTCGAGGACAGGGCACATTCGACGAGCAGTACTTC.

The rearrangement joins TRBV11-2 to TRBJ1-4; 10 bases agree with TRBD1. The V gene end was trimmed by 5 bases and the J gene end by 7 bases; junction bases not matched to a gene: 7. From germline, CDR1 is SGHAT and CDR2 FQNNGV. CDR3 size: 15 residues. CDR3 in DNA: TGTGCCAGCAGCCCAACAGGGGACAGGGGTGAAAAACTGTTTTTT. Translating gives CASSPTGDRGEKLFF.

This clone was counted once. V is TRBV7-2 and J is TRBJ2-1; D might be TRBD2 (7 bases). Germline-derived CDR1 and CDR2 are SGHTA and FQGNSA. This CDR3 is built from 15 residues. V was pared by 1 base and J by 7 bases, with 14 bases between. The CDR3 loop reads CASSLEGGGRNEQFF. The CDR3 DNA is TGTGCCAGCAGCTTAGAGGGGGGGGGCCGAAATGAGCAGTTCTTC.

The DNA for the CDR3 is TGTGCCAGCAGTTACGACGGGGTTAACACTGAAGCTTTCTTT. The encoded protein is CASSYDGVNTEAFF. The chain employs TRBV6-5 and TRBJ1-1, with no clear D. The CDR3 is made up of 14 amino acids. Germline CDR1 MNHEY, CDR2 SVGAGI. V was trimmed by 2 bases and J by 2 bases, leaving 9 bases between them.

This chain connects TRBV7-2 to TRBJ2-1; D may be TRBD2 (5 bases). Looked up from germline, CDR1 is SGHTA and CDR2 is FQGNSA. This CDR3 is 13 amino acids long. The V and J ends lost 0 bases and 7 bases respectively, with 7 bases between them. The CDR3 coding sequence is TGTGCCAGCAGCTTAGCGCGAGGGAATGAGCAGTTCTTC. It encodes CASSLARGNEQFF.